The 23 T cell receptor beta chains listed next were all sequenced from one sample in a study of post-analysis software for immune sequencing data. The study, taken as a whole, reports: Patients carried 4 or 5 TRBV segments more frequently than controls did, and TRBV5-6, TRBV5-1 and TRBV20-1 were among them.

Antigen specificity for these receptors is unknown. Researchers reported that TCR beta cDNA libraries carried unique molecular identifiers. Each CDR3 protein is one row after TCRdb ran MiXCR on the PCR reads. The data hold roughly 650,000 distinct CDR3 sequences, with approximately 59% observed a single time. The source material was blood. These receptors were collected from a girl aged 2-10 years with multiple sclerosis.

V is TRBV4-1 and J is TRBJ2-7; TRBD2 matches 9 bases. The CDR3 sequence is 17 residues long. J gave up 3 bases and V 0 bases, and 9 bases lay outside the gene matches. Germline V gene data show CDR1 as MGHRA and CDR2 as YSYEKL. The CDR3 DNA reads TGCGCCAGCAGCCAAGATCATGGCGGGAGGGACCACTACGAGCAGTACTTC. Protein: CASSQDHGGRDHYEQYF.

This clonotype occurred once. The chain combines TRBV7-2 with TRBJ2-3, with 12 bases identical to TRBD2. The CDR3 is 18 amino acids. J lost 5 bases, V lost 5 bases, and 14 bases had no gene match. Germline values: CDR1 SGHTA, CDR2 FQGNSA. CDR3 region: CASSHASGGGYGGDTQYF. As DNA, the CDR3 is TGTGCCAGCAGCCACGCTAGCGGGGGGGGATATGGAGGAGATACGCAGTATTTT. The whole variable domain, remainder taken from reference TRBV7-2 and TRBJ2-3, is GAGVSQSPSNKVTEKGKDVELRCDPISGHTALYWYRQSLGQGLEFLIYFQGNSAPDKSGLPSDRFSAERTGGSVSTLTIQRTQQEDSAVYLCASSHASGGGYGGDTQYFGPGTRLTVL.

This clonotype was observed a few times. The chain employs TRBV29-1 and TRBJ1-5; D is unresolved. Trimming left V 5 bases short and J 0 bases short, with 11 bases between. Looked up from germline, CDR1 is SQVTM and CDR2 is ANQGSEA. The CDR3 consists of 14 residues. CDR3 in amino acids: CSVSQASSNQPQHF. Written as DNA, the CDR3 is TGCAGCGTTTCCCAGGCGTCTAGCAATCAGCCCCAGCATTTT.

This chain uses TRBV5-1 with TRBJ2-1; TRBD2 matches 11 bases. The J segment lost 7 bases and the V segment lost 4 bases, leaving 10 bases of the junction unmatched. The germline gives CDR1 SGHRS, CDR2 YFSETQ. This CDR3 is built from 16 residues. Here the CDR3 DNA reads TGCGCCAGCAGCCGCGTACTAGCGGGAGATGCGAATGAGCAGTTCTTC. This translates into CASSRVLAGDANEQFF.

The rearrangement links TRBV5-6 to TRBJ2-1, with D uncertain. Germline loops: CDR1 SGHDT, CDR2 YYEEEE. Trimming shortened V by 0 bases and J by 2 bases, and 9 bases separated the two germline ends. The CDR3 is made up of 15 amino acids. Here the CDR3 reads CASSLGFHPYNEQFF. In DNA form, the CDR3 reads TGTGCCAGCAGCTTGGGCTTCCACCCCTACAATGAGCAGTTCTTC.

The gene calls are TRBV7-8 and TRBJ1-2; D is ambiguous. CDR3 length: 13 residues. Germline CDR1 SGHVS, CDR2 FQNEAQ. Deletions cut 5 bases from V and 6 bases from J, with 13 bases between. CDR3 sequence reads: CASSQTPKHGYTF. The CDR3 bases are TGTGCCAGCAGCCAAACCCCGAAACATGGCTACACCTTC.

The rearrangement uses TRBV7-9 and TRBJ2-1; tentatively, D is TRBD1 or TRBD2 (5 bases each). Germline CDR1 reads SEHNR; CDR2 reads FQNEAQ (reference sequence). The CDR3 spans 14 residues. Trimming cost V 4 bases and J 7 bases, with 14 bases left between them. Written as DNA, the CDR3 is TGTGCCAGCAGCTCAATAGGGGAGACTAATGAGCAGTTCTTC. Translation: CASSSIGETNEQFF.

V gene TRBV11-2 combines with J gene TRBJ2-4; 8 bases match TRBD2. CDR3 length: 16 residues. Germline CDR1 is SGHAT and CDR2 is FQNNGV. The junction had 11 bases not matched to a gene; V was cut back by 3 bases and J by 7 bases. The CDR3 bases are TGTGCCAGCAGCTTTTCTCATAGCGGGATGAGTAACATTCAGTACTTC. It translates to CASSFSHSGMSNIQYF.

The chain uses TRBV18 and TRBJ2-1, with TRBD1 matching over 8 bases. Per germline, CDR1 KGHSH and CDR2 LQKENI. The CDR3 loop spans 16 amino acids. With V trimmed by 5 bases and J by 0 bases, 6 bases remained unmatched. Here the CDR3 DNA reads TGTGCCAGCTCAGACCGGGACAGGAGCTCCTACAATGAGCAGTTCTTC. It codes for CASSDRDRSSYNEQFF.

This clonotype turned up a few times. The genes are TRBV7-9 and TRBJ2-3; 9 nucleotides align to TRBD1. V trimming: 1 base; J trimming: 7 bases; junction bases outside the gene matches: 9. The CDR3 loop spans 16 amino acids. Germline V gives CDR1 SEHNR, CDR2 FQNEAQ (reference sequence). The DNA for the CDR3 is TGTGCCAGCAGCTTAGGGGACGGGACAGGGCGGAATACGCAGTATTTT. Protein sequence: CASSLGDGTGRNTQYF.

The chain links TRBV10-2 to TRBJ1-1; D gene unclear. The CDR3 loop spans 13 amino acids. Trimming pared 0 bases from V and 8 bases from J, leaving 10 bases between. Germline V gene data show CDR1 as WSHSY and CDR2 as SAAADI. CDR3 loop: CASSESRQDEAFF. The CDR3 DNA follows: TGCGCCAGCAGTGAGTCTCGGCAGGACGAAGCTTTCTTT.

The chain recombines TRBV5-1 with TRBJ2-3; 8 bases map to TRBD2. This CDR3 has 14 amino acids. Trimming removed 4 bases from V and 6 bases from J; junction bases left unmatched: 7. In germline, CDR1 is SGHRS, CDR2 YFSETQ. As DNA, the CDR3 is TGCGCCAGCAGCCAAGCGGGAGTCGGGGATACGCAGTATTTT. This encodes CASSQAGVGDTQYF.

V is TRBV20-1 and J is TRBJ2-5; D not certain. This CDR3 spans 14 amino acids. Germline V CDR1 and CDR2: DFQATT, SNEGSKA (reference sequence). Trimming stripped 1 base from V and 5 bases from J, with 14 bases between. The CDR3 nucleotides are TGCAGTGCTAGAGGTGACTTTCCTTCCGAGACCCAGTACTTC. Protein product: CSARGDFPSETQYF.

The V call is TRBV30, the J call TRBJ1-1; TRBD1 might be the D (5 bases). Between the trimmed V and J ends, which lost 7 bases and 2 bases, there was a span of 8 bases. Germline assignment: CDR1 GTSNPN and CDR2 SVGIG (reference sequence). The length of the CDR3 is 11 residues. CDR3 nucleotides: TGTGCCTCACAGGCAAACACTGAAGCTTTCTTT. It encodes CASQANTEAFF.

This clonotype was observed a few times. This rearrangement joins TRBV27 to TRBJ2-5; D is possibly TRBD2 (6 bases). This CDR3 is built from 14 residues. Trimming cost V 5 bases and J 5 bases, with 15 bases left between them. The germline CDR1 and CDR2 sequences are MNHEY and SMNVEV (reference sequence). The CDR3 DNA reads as TGTGCCAGCAGTCCGCGACCGGGGGTGGAGACCCAGTACTTC. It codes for CASSPRPGVETQYF.

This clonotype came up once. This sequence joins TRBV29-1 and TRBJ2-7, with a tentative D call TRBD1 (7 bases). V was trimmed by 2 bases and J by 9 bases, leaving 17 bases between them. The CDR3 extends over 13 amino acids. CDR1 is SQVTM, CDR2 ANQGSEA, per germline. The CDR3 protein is CSVEPAGQLVQYF. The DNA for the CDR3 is TGCAGCGTTGAACCCGCGGGACAGTTGGTGCAGTACTTC.

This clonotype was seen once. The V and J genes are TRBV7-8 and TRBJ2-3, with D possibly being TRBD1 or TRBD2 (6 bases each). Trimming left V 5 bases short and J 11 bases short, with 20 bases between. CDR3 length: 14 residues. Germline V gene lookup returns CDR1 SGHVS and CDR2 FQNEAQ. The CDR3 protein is CASSAGGTSYEQYF. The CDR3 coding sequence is TGTGCCAGCAGCGCCGGCGGGACATCCTACGAGCAGTATTTT.

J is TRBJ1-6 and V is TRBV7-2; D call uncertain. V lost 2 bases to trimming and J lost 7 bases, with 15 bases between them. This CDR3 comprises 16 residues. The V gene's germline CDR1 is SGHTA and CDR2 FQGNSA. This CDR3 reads CASSLYAVRGNSPLHF. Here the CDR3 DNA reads TGTGCCAGCAGCTTATACGCGGTCCGGGGAAATTCACCCCTCCACTTT.

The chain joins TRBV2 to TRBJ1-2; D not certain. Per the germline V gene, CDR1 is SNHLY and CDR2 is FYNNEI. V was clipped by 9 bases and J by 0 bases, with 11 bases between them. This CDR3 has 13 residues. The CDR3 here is CARDGEANYGYTF. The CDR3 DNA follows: TGTGCCAGGGACGGGGAGGCTAACTATGGCTACACCTTC.

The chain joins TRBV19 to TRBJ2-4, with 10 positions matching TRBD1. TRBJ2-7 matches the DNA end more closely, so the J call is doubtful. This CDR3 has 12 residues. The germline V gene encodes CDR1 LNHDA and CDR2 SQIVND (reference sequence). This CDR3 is CASEDRGREQYF. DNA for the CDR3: TGTGCCAGTGAAGACAGGGGGCGCGAGCAGTACTTC.

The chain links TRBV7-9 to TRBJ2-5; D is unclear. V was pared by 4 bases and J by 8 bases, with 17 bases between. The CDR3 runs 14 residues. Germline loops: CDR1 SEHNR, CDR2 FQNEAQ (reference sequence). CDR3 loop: CASSSPTNYQTQYF. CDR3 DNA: TGTGCCAGCAGCTCCCCGACCAACTACCAAACCCAGTACTTC.

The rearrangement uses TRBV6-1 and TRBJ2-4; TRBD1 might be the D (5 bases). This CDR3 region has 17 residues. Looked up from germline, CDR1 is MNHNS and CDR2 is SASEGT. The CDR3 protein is CRTEAGKSVVTKNIQYF. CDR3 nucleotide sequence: TGTCGCACCGAGGCAGGGAAATCAGTCGTGACCAAAAACATTCAGTACTTC.

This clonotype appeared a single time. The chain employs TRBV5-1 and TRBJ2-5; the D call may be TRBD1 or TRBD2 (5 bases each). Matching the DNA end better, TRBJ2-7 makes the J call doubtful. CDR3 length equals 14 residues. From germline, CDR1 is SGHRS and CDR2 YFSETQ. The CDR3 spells CASSPRDDLDEQYF. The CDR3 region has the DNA TGCGCCAGCAGCCCCCGGGACGATCTTGACGAGCAGTACTTC.